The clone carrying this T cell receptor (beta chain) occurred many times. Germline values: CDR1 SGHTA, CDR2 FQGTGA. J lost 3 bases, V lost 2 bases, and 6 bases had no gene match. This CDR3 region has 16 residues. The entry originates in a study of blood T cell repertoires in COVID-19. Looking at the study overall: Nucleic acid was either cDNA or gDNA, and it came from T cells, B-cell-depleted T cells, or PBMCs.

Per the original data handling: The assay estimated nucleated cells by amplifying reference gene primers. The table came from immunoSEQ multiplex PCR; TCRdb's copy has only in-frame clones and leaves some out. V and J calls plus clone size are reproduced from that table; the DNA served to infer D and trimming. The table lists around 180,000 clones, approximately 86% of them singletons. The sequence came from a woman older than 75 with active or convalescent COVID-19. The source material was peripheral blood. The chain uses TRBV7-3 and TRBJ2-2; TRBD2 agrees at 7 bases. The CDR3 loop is CASSLLGREHTGELFF. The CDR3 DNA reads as TGTGCCAGCAGCTTATTGGGGCGGGAGCACACCGGGGAGCTGTTTTTT.